This TCR beta chain was observed in a study of T-cell memory formation after mild COVID-19. The overall study: TCR clusters showed largely donor specificity.

TCRdb re-analysed the 5' RACE reads in MiXCR, keeping a single row per CDR3 protein. Among about 400,000 distinct CDR3 sequences, roughly 17% were seen once, and the ten largest hold around a fifth. Germline CDR1 is SGHAT and CDR2 is FQNNGV. CDR3 length: 17 residues. V lost 0 bases, J lost 1 base, and 14 bases lay in between. The specimen was PBMCs or a T cell subset sorted from them (not recorded which). This receptor was obtained from a man between 18 and 35 years old who had mild COVID-19 (a few samples of this study predate the infection). Cell type and time point are not known. The chain has TRBV11-2 and TRBJ2-3, with no clear D. CDR3 loop: CASSLDRHSSRTDTQYF. CDR3 nucleotides: TGTGCCAGCAGCTTAGATAGACACAGCTCTCGCACAGATACGCAGTATTTT.